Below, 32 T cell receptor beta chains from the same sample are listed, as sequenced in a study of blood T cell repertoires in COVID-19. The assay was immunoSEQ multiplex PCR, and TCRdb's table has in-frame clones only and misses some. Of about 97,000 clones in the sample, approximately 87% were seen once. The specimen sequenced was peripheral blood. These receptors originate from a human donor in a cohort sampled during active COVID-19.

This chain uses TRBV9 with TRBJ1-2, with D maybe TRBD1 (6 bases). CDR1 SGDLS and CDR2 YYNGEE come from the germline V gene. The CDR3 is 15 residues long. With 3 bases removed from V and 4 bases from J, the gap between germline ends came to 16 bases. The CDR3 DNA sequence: TGTGCCAGCAGCGATACAGGGAGTGTTAGCTATGGCTACACCTTC. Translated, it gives CASSDTGSVSYGYTF. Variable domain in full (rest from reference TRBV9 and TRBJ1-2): DSGVTQTPKHLITATGQRVTLRCSPRSGDLSVYWYQQSLDQGLQFLIQYYNGEERAKGNILERFSAQQFPDLHSELNLSSLELGDSALYFCASSDTGSVSYGYTFGSGTRLTVV.

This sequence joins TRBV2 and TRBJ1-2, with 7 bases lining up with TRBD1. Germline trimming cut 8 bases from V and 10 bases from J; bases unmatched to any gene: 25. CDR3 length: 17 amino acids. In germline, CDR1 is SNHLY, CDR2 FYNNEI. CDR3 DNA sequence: TGTGCCAGCCAGCTTAACTGGGACAGTTTTGGGCCCCAGGACTACACCTTC. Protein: CASQLNWDSFGPQDYTF.

Here the CDR3 DNA reads TGTGCCAGTAGTATATCGACAGGGTCCGGTCAGCCCCAGCATTTT. Translated, it gives CASSISTGSGQPQHF. The chain has TRBV19 and TRBJ1-5, with 7 bases lining up with TRBD1. Germline V CDR1 and CDR2: LNHDA, SQIVND (reference sequence). This CDR3 is built from 15 residues. With 2 bases clipped from V and 6 bases from J, the junction kept 7 bases outside the gene matches.

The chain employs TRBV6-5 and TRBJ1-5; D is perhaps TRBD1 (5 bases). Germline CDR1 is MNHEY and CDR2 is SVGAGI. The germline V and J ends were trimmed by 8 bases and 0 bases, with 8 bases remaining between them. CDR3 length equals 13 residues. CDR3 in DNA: TGTGCCAGCGGAACAGGTAGCAATCAGCCCCAGCATTTT. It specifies CASGTGSNQPQHF.

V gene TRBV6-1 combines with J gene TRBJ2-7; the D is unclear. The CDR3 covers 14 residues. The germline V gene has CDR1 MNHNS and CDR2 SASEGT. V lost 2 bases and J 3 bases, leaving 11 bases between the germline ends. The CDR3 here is CASSESRSYYEQYF. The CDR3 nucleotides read TGTGCCAGCAGTGAAAGCAGGTCCTACTACGAGCAGTACTTC.

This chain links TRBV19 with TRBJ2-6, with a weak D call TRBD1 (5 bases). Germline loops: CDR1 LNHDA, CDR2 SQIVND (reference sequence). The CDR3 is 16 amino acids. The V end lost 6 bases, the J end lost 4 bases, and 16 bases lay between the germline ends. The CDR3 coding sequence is TGTGCCAGTAGACGCCCCACAGGAACCGGGGCCAACGTCCTGACTTTC. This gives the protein CASRRPTGTGANVLTF. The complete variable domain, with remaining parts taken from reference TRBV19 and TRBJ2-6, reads DGGITQSPKYLFRKEGQNVTLSCEQNLNHDAMYWYRQDPGQGLRLIYYSQIVNDFQKGDIAEGYSVSREKKESFPLTVTSAQKNPTAFYLCASRRPTGTGANVLTFGAGSRLTVL.

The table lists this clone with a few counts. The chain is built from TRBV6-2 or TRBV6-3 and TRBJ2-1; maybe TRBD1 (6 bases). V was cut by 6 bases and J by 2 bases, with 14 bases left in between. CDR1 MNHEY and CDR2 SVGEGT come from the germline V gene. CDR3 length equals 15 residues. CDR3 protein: CASSPTGRPYNEQFF. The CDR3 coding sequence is TGTGCCAGCAGCCCAACAGGGAGACCCTACAATGAGCAGTTCTTC.

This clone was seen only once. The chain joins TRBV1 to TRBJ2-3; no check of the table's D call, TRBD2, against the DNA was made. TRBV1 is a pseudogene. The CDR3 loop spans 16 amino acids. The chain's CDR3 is CTSSRETSGDTDTQYF. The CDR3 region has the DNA TGCACCAGCAGCCGTGAGACTAGCGGAGACACAGATACGCAGTATTTT.

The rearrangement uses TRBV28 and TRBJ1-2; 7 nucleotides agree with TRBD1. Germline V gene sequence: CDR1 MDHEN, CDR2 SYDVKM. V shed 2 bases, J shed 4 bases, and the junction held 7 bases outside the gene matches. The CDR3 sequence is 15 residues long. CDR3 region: CASSLGQGDGYGYTF. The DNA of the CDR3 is TGTGCCAGCAGTTTAGGTCAGGGGGACGGCTATGGCTACACCTTC.

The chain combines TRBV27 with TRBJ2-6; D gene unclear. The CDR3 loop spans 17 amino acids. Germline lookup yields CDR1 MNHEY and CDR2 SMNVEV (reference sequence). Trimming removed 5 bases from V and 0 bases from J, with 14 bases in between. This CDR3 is CASSPRSGLSGANVLTF. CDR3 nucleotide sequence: TGTGCCAGCAGTCCCCGCTCAGGTCTCTCTGGGGCCAACGTCCTGACTTTC.

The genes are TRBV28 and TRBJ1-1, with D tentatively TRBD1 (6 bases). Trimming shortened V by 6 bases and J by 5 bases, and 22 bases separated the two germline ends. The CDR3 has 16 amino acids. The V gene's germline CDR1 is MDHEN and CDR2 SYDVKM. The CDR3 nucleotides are TGTGCCAGCAGCCTAGACATCGGCGGGGGGCGGACTGAAGCTTTCTTT. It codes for CASSLDIGGGRTEAFF.

DNA of the CDR3: TGCGCCAGCAGCTTGGAGACTTCGGCCGTCGGGGAGCAGTACTTC. Encoded protein: CASSLETSAVGEQYF. This chain links TRBV5-1 with TRBJ2-7; D remains unclear. Germline V gives CDR1 SGHRS, CDR2 YFSETQ. This CDR3 has 15 amino acids. Trimming took off 0 bases at V and 7 bases at J, with 17 bases between the two ends.

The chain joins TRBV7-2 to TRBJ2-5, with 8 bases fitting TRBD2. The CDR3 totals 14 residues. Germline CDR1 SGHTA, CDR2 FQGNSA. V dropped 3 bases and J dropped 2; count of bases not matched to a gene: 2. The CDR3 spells CASSFSGTQETQYF. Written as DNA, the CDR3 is TGTGCCAGCAGCTTTAGCGGGACTCAAGAGACCCAGTACTTC.

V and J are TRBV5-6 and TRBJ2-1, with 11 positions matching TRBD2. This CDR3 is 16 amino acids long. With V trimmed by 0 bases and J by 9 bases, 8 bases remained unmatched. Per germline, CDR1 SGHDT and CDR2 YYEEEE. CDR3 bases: TGTGCCAGCAGCTTGGCCTATAGCGGGAGGGCCGGTGAGCAGTTCTTC. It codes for CASSLAYSGRAGEQFF.

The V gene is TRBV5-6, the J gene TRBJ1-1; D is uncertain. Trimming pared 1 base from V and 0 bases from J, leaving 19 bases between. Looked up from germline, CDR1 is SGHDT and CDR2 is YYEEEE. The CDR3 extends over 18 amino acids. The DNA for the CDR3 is TGTGCCAGCAGCTTGCGGTGGGCATCCAACTTCATGAACACTGAAGCTTTCTTT. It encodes CASSLRWASNFMNTEAFF.

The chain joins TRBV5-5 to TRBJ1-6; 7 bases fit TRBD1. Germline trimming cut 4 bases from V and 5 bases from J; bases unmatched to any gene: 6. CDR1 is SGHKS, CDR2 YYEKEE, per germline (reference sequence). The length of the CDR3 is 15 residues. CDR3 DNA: TGTGCCAGCAGCACTGGGACAGTCGATAATTCACCCCTCCACTTT. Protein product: CASSTGTVDNSPLHF.

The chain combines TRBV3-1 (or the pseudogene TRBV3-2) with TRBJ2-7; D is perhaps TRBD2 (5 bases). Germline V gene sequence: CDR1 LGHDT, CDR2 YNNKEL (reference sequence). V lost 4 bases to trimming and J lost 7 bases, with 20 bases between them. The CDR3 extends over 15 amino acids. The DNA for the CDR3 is TGTGCCAGCAGCCTGGGTTGGACTTCGGAAGGGGAGCAGTACTTC. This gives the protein CASSLGWTSEGEQYF.

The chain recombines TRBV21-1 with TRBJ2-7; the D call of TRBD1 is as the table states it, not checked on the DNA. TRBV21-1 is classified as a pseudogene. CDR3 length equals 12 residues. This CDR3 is CATLTGAREQYF. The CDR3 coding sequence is TGTGCCACCCTGACAGGGGCCCGGGAGCAGTACTTC.

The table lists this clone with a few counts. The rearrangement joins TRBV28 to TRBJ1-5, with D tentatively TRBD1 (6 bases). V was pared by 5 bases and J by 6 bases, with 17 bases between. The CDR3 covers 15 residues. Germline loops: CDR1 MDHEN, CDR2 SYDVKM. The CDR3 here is CASSRLRGRGQPQHF. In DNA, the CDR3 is TGTGCCAGCAGTAGATTGCGGGGGCGAGGTCAGCCCCAGCATTTT. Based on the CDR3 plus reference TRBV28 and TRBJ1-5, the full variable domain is DVKVTQSSRYLVKRTGEKVFLECVQDMDHENMFWYRQDPGLGLRLIYFSYDVKMKEKGDIPEGYSVSREKKERFSLILESASTNQTSMYLCASSRLRGRGQPQHFGDGTRLSIL.

The CDR3 nucleotides read TGCGCCAGCAGCCTGGGACTAGCGGGAAATACCTACGAGCAGTACTTC. This translates into CASSLGLAGNTYEQYF. This chain uses TRBV5-1 with TRBJ2-7, with 13 bases aligning to TRBD2. The germline V gene encodes CDR1 SGHRS and CDR2 YFSETQ. CDR3 length equals 16 residues. V lost 4 bases, J lost 2 bases, and 6 bases stayed unmatched.

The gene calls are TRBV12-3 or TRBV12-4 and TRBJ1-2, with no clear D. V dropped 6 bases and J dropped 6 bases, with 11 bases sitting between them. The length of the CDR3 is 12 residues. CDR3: CASRIREDGYTF. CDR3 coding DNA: TGTGCCAGCAGGATCCGGGAGGATGGCTACACCTTC.

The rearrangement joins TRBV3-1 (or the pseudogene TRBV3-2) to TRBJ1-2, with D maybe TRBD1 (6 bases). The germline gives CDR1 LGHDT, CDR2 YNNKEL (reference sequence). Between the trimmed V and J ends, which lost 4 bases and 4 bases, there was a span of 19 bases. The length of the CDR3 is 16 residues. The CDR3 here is CASSLGPGAQTYGYTF. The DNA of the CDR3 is TGTGCCAGCAGCCTCGGACCAGGGGCGCAAACCTATGGCTACACCTTC.

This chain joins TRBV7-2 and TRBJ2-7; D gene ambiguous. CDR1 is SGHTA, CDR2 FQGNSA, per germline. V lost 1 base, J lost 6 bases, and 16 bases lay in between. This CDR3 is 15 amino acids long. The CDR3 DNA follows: TGTGCCAGCAGCTTAGTTCCTGAACTCCCCTCCGAGCAGTACTTC. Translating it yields CASSLVPELPSEQYF.

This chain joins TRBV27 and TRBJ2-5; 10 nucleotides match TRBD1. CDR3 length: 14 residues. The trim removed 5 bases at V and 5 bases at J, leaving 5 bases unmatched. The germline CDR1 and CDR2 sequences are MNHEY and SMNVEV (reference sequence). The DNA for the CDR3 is TGTGCCAGCAGTGCGACAGGGGGCAGGGAGACCCAGTACTTC. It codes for CASSATGGRETQYF.

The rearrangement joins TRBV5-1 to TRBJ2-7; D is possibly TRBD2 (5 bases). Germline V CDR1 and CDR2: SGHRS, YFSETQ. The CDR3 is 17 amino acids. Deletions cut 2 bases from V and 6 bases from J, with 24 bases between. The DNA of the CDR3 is TGCGCCAGCAGCTTAAGCATACGGGGTTCCGCAATGGGCGAGCAGTACTTC. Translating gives CASSLSIRGSAMGEQYF.

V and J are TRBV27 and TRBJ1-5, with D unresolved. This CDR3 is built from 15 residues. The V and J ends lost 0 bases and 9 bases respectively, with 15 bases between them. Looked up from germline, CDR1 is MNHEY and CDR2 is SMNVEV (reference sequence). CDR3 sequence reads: CASSLSAGPGRPQHF. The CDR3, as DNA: TGTGCCAGCAGTTTATCCGCTGGGCCCGGAAGGCCCCAGCATTTT.

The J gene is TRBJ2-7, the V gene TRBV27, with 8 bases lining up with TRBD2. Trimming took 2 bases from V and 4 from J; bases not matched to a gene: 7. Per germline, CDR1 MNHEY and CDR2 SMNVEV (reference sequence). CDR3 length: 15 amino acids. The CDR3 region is CASSLVGREAYEQYF. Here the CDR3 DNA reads TGTGCCAGCAGTTTAGTCGGGCGGGAGGCGTACGAGCAGTACTTC.

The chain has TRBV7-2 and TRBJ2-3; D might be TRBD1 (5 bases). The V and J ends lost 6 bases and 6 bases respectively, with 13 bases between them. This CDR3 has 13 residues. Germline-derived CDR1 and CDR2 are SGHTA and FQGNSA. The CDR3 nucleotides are TGTGCCAGCAGTCCCACAAGGGGTGATACGCAGTATTTT. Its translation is CASSPTRGDTQYF.

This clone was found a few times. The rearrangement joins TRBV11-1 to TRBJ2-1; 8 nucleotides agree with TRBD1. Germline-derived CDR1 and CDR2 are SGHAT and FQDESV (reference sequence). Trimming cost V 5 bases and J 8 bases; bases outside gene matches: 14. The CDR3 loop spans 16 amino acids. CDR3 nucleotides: TGTGCCAGCAGCACCGGACAGGGCCTGTCGTACGATGAGCAGTTCTTC. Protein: CASSTGQGLSYDEQFF.

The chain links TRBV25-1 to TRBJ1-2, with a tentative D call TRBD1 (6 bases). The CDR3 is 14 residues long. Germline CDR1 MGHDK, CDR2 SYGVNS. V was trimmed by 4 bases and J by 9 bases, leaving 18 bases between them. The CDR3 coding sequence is TGTGCCAGCAGTGTCCAGGGGAGTGAGTACAGCTACACCTTC. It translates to CASSVQGSEYSYTF.

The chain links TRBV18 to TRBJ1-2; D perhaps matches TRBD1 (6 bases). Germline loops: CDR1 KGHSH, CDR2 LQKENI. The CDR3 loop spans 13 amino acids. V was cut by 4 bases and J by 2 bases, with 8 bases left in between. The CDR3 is CASSRGGNYGYTF. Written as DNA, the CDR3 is TGTGCCAGCTCACGCGGGGGCAACTATGGCTACACCTTC.

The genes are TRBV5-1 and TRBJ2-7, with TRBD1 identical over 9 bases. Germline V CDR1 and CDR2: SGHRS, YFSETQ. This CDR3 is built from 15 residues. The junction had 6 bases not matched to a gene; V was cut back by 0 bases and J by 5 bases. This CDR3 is CASSLGGTGYNEQYF. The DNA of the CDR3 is TGCGCCAGCAGCTTGGGCGGGACAGGGTACAACGAGCAGTACTTC.